These 21 T cell receptor beta chains share one sample of origin, sequenced in a study of CD8 T cells in ankylosing spondylitis (dated by TCRdb to the late 2010s). General conclusions and limits of the study: A TCR beta motif of 7 or 8 highly homologous amino acid variants appeared characteristic of blood from ankylosing spondylitis patients.

These receptors have no known antigen. Receptor amplification or capture employed 5' RACE. The sequencing machine was an Illumina HiSeq 2500. TCRdb reran the public reads through fastp at Q25 and MiXCR, keeping productive beta chains. CDR3 protein sequences are deduplicated, and each keeps its most common genes and DNA. The sample table records about 210,000 distinct CDR3 sequences; 7% to 8% of these occur just once. Jointly, the top ten make up approximately 14% of the sample. The sample comprised blood, either unsorted or a sorted T cell fraction (not recorded which). The receptors derive from a male donor with ankylosing spondylitis.

This clonotype was seen only a few times. The CDR3 protein is CASTSGPSPSNTGELFF. DNA for the CDR3: TGTGCCAGCACAAGCGGGCCCTCCCCCTCCAACACCGGGGAGCTGTTTTTT. The chain is built from TRBV6-2 or TRBV6-3 and TRBJ2-2, with D tentatively TRBD2 (6 bases). V lost 7 bases, J lost 2 bases, and 20 bases lay in between. Germline V CDR1 and CDR2: MNHEY, SVGEGT. This CDR3 has 17 amino acids.

This clonotype was picked up many times. The gene calls are TRBV27 and TRBJ1-1; D possibly corresponds to TRBD1 (5 bases). The length of the CDR3 is 16 residues. The germline V and J ends were trimmed by 4 bases and 2 bases, with 17 bases remaining between them. From germline, CDR1 is MNHEY and CDR2 SMNVEV (reference sequence). The CDR3 reads CASSYFPGRANTEAFF. CDR3 in DNA: TGTGCCAGCAGTTACTTCCCGGGACGGGCAAACACTGAAGCTTTCTTT.

This clonotype was picked up a small number of times. This chain connects TRBV15 to TRBJ2-3, with D perhaps TRBD1 (6 bases). V lost 2 bases and J lost 0, with 15 bases in between. The length of the CDR3 is 17 residues. The germline V gene encodes CDR1 LNHNV and CDR2 YYDKDF (reference sequence). The CDR3 nucleotides read TGTGCCACCAGCAGACACCCCAGAAGGGGGAGCACAGATACGCAGTATTTT. It encodes CATSRHPRRGSTDTQYF.

This clonotype has a count of ten or more. V usage is TRBV7-9 and J usage is TRBJ2-5; D gene unclear. Germline CDR1 and CDR2: SEHNR and FQNEAQ (reference sequence). V gave up 11 bases and J gave up 0 bases, with 10 bases separating them. There are 12 residues in the CDR3. The CDR3 nucleotides read TGTGCCTTACAGACGGACCAAGAGACCCAGTACTTC. Its protein is CALQTDQETQYF.

At least ten counts were recorded for this clonotype. The chain combines TRBV20-1 with TRBJ2-7; D unresolved. This CDR3 comprises 14 residues. Per germline, CDR1 DFQATT and CDR2 SNEGSKA (reference sequence). Trimming took 3 bases from V and 4 from J, leaving 16 bases between them. The CDR3 is CSASGPVVEYEQYF. CDR3 in DNA: TGCAGTGCTAGCGGGCCGGTTGTAGAGTACGAGCAGTACTTC.

Ten or more counts support this clonotype. The chain links TRBV10-3 to TRBJ1-5, with 9 positions matching TRBD1. The CDR3 has 16 residues. Germline V gives CDR1 ENHRY, CDR2 SYGVKD. V was pared by 5 bases and J by 2 bases, with 7 bases of the junction left unmatched. CDR3 in amino acids: CAISPDRGGGNQPQHF. DNA of the CDR3: TGTGCCATCAGTCCGGACAGGGGAGGCGGCAATCAGCCCCAGCATTTT.

This clonotype was detected ten times or more. The chain recombines TRBV7-9 with TRBJ2-3; D gene uncertain. Trimming stripped 2 bases from V and 6 bases from J, with 9 bases between. This CDR3 has 13 amino acids. Germline V CDR1 and CDR2: SEHNR, FQNEAQ (reference sequence). The CDR3: CASSLKLRDTQYF. CDR3 bases: TGTGCCAGCAGCTTAAAGTTGCGGGATACGCAGTATTTT. The full variable domain, its missing parts supplied by reference TRBV7-9 and TRBJ2-3, is DTGVSQNPRHKITKRGQNVTFRCDPISEHNRLYWYRQTLGQGPEFLTYFQNEAQLEKSRLLSDRFSAERPKGSFSTLEIQRTEQGDSAMYLCASSLKLRDTQYFGPGTRLTVL.

In its sample, this clonotype was seen many times. This chain joins TRBV29-1 and TRBJ1-2; D remains unclear. Germline values: CDR1 SQVTM, CDR2 ANQGSEA. CDR3 length: 11 amino acids. Trimming stripped 4 bases from V and 6 bases from J, with 9 bases between. The chain's CDR3 is CSVVFGNGYTF. The DNA for the CDR3 is TGCAGCGTTGTGTTCGGTAATGGCTACACCTTC.

This clonotype was seen a handful of times. The chain is built from TRBV7-9 and TRBJ1-4; 10 bases agree with TRBD1. CDR3 size: 14 residues. V shed 4 bases and J 7 bases; nucleotides not matched to a gene: 3. Germline V gives CDR1 SEHNR, CDR2 FQNEAQ (reference sequence). The CDR3 reads CASSYDRGREKLFF. The CDR3 DNA follows: TGTGCCAGCAGCTACGACAGGGGGCGTGAAAAACTGTTTTTT.

V and J are TRBV5-1 and TRBJ2-5, with D possibly being TRBD1 (5 bases). CDR3 size: 13 residues. Germline V CDR1 and CDR2: SGHRS, YFSETQ. Trimming shortened V by 2 bases and J by 7 bases, and 12 bases separated the two germline ends. The chain's CDR3 is CASSFGAQWTQYF. In nucleotides, the CDR3 is TGCGCCAGCAGCTTTGGGGCCCAGTGGACCCAGTACTTC.

The V call is TRBV5-6, the J call TRBJ2-2, with 9 bases that match TRBD1. After removal of 3 bases from V and 3 bases from J, the junction contained 9 bases not matched to a gene. Looked up from germline, CDR1 is SGHDT and CDR2 is YYEEEE. The length of the CDR3 is 17 residues. CDR3 loop: CASSSEGQGFYTGELFF. In nucleotides, the CDR3 is TGTGCCAGCAGCTCCGAAGGACAGGGGTTCTACACCGGGGAGCTGTTTTTT.

At least ten counts were recorded for this clonotype. As DNA, the CDR3 is TGCGCCAGCAGCCAAGAGAGAGGACTAGCGGAGCAGTTCTTC. Residues: CASSQERGLAEQFF. V usage is TRBV4-1 and J usage is TRBJ2-1; TRBD2 aligns across 9 bases. This CDR3 comprises 14 residues. V shed 0 bases and J 10 bases; nucleotides not matched to a gene: 4. Looked up from germline, CDR1 is MGHRA and CDR2 is YSYEKL.

The sample holds a few counts of this clonotype. This chain links TRBV6-1 with TRBJ2-7; 9 nucleotides line up with TRBD2. The J segment lost 4 bases and the V segment lost 5 bases, leaving 12 bases of the junction unmatched. CDR3 size: 16 residues. The V gene's germline CDR1 is MNHNS and CDR2 SASEGT. CDR3 DNA: TGTGCCAGCAGTTTTGGAGCGGGAGGAGTCGGGTACGAGCAGTACTTC. Residues: CASSFGAGGVGYEQYF.

In this sample, this clonotype turned up many times. This chain links TRBV7-9 with TRBJ2-7; possibly TRBD1 for D (6 bases). This CDR3 has 14 residues. With 0 bases removed from V and 3 bases from J, the gap between germline ends came to 9 bases. CDR1 is SEHNR and CDR2 is FQNEAQ in the germline V gene (reference sequence). This CDR3 reads CASSLANRDYEQYF. The CDR3 nucleotides are TGTGCCAGCAGCTTAGCAAACAGGGACTACGAGCAGTACTTC.

This clonotype was detected ten times or more. The J gene is TRBJ1-2, the V gene TRBV4-2; a weak D match, TRBD1 (5 bases). The germline gives CDR1 LGHNA, CDR2 YNFKEQ. V was trimmed by 1 base and J by 5 bases, leaving 11 bases between them. This CDR3 is 14 amino acids long. This chain's CDR3 is CASSQASRDYGYTF. CDR3 sequence (DNA): TGTGCCAGCAGCCAAGCATCCAGGGATTATGGCTACACCTTC.

In its sample, this clonotype was seen many times. The chain combines TRBV25-1 with TRBJ1-2, with TRBD1 matching 8 bases. CDR1 MGHDK and CDR2 SYGVNS come from the germline V gene. The CDR3 is 15 amino acids. The V segment lost 8 bases and the J segment 4 bases; nucleotides outside the gene matches: 12. The CDR3 DNA is TGTGCCAGCCTTGGACAGGGTCACGGACTCTATGGCTACACCTTC. Its translation: CASLGQGHGLYGYTF.

This clonotype was counted ten times or more. The chain employs TRBV2 and TRBJ1-2, with D perhaps TRBD1 (6 bases). The CDR3 has 15 residues. The germline V and J ends were trimmed by 2 bases and 2 bases, with 12 bases remaining between them. The germline V gene has CDR1 SNHLY and CDR2 FYNNEI. CDR3 sequence: CASSETTQGNYGYTF. The CDR3 region has the DNA TGTGCCAGCAGTGAAACAACACAGGGAAACTATGGCTACACCTTC.

Ten or more counts support this clonotype. J is TRBJ2-1 and V is TRBV20-1; 11 bases are shared with TRBD2. Per the germline V gene, CDR1 is DFQATT and CDR2 is SNEGSKA (reference sequence). The CDR3 loop spans 13 amino acids. V gave up 6 bases and J gave up 5 bases; unmatched junction bases: 3. The CDR3: CSATSGRNNEQFF. CDR3 nucleotide sequence: TGCAGTGCAACTAGCGGGAGAAACAATGAGCAGTTCTTC.

The V gene is TRBV7-9, the J gene TRBJ1-5; D remains unclear. Germline V gene sequence: CDR1 SEHNR, CDR2 FQNEAQ (reference sequence). Trimming took 4 bases from V and 5 from J, leaving 18 bases between them. The CDR3 runs to 16 residues. DNA of the CDR3: TGTGCCAGCAGCTCTAGCACCTCCCGAGGCTATCAGCCCCAGCATTTT. Translation gives CASSSSTSRGYQPQHF.

The CDR3 reads CASSPDILSGGAFF. CDR3 DNA: TGTGCCAGCAGCCCTGACATCTTATCCGGGGGAGCTTTCTTT. The chain combines TRBV6-2 or TRBV6-3 with TRBJ1-1, with a tentative D call TRBD1 (5 bases). The germline V gene has CDR1 MNHEY and CDR2 SVGEGT. Trimming took off 6 bases at V and 10 bases at J, with 21 bases between the two ends. The CDR3 is made up of 14 amino acids.

The V gene is TRBV20-1, the J gene TRBJ2-7, with 8 nucleotides matching TRBD1. J was trimmed by 6 bases and V by 6 bases; bases with no gene match: 16. The germline gives CDR1 DFQATT, CDR2 SNEGSKA (reference sequence). This CDR3 spans 15 amino acids. This CDR3 reads CSADSSETGDIEQYF. The CDR3 DNA follows: TGCAGTGCCGACTCGAGCGAGACAGGGGATATCGAGCAGTACTTC.